The text below deals with one T cell receptor beta chain. Its antigen is unknown. V gave up 5 bases and J gave up 5 bases, with 15 bases separating them. The CDR3 sequence is 13 residues long. CDR1 and CDR2 (germline): SQVTM, ANQGSEA. This entry belongs to a study of CD8+CD57+ T cells in acquired aplastic anemia. For the study at large: Quantities of DNA derived from sorted CD4+ and CD8+ cells averaged 3.2 ug.

Study results and limitations: A significant difference in CD8+ Simpson's diversity between patients and controls was not found. Sharing between patients and controls was observed for around 27 CD8+ CDR3 sequences.

The patients chosen for sequencing had shown expansion of CD8+CD57+ cells (detected by flow cytometry). Severe acquired aplastic anemia was diagnosed in all patients. TCR beta VDJ and CDR3 were profiled, and genomic DNA was the template. TCRdb reprocessed the reads with MiXCR, giving one entry per CDR3 protein. The table includes about 160,000 distinct CDR3 sequences, 40% to 60% detected once. This chain joins TRBV29-1 and TRBJ2-5, with D hard to call. The sequence was collected from a human donor with aplastic anemia. Sequenced sample: sorted CD4+, CD8+, or CD8+CD57+ T cells (not recorded which) from PBMCs. CDR3 region: CSVPLGIGETQYF. The CDR3 nucleotides read TGCAGCGTTCCTTTAGGGATTGGGGAGACCCAGTACTTC.